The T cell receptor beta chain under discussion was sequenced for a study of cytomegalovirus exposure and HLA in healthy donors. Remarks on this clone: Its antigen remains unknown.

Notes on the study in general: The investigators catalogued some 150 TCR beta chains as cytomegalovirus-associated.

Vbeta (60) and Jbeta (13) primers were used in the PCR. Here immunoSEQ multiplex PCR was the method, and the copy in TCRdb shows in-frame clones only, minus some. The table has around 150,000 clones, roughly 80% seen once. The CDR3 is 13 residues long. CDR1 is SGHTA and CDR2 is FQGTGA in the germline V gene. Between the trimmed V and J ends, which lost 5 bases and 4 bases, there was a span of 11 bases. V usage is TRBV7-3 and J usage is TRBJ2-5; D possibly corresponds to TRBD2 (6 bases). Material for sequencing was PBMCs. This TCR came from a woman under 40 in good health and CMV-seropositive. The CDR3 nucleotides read TGTGCCAGCAGCCCCACTAGCCCAGAGACCCAGTACTTC. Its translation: CASSPTSPETQYF.